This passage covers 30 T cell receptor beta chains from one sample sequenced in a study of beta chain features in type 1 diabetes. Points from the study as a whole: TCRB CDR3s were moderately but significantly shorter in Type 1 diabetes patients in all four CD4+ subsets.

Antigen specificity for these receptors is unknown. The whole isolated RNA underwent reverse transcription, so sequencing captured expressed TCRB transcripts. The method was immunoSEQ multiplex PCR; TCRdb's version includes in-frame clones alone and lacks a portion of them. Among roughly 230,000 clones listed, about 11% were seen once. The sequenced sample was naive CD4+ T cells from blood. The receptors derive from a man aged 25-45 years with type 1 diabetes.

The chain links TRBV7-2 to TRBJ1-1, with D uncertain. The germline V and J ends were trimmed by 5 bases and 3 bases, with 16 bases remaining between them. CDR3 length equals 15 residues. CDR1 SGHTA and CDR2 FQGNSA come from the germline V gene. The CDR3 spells CASSRTWSRDTEAFF. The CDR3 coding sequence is TGTGCCAGCAGCCGTACCTGGAGCCGGGACACTGAAGCTTTCTTT.

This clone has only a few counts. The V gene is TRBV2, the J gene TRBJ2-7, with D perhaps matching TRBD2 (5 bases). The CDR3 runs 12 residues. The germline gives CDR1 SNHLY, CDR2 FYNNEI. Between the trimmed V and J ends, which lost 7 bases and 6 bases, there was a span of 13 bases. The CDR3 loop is CASTPDSGEQYF. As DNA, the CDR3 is TGTGCCAGCACGCCGGACTCCGGCGAGCAGTACTTC.

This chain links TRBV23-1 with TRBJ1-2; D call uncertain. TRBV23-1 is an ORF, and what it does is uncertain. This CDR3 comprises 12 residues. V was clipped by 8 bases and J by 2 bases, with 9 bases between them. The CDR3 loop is CASDPGNYGYTF. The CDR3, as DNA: TGCGCCAGCGACCCAGGAAACTATGGCTACACCTTC.

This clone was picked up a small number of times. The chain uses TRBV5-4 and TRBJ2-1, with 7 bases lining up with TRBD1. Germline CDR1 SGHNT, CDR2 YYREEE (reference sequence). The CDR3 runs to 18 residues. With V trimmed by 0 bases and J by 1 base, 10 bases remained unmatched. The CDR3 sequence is CASSLGHRGYGSYNEQFF. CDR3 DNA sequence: TGTGCCAGCAGCTTGGGTCACAGGGGATACGGATCCTACAATGAGCAGTTCTTC.

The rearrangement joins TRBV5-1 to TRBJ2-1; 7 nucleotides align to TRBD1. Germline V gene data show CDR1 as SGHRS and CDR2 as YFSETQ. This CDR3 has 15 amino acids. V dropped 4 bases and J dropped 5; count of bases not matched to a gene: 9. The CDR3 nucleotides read TGCGCCAGCAGCCCAGACAGGGCTTACGACAATGAGCAGTTCTTC. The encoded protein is CASSPDRAYDNEQFF.

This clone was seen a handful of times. The chain's CDR3 is CASSRQGSQPQHF. The CDR3 coding sequence is TGTGCCAGCAGTAGACAGGGATCTCAGCCCCAGCATTTT. The rearrangement joins TRBV6-5 to TRBJ1-5; 7 bases map to TRBD1. The CDR3 loop spans 13 amino acids. CDR1 and CDR2 from the germline V gene are MNHEY and SVGAGI. Trimming at V came to 5 bases and at J to 6 bases, leaving 4 bases not matched to a gene.

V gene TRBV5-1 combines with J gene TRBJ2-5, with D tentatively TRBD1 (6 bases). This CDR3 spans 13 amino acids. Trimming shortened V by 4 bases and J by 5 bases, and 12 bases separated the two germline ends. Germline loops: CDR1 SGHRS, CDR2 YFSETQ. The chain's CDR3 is CASSPDRWETQYF. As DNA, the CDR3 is TGCGCCAGCAGCCCCGACAGGTGGGAGACCCAGTACTTC. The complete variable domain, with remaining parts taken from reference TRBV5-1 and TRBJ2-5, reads KAGVTQTPRYLIKTRGQQVTLSCSPISGHRSVSWYQQTPGQGLQFLFEYFSETQRNKGNFPGRFSGRQFSNSRSEMNVSTLELGDSALYLCASSPDRWETQYFGPGTRLLVL.

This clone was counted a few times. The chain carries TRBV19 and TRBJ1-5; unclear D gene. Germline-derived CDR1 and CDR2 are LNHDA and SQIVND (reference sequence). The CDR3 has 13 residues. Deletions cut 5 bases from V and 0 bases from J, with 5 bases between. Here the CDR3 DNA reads TGTGCCAGTAGTCTAAATAGCAATCAGCCCCAGCATTTT. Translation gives CASSLNSNQPQHF.

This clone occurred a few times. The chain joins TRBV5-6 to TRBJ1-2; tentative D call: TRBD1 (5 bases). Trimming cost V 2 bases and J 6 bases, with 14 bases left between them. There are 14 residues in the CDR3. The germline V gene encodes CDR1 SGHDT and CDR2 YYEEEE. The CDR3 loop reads CASSFYDRGDGYTF. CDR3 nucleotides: TGTGCCAGCAGCTTTTATGATAGGGGTGATGGCTACACCTTC.

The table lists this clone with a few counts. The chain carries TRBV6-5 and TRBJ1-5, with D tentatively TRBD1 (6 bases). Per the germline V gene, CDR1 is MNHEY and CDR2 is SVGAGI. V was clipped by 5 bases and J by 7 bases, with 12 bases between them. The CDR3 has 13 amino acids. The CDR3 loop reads CASSTGRGQPQHF. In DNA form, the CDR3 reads TGTGCCAGCAGTACAGGGAGAGGACAGCCCCAGCATTTT.

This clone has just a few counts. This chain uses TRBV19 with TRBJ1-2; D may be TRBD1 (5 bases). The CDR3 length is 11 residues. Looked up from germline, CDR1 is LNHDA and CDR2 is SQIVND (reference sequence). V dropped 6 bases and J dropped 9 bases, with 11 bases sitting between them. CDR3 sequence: CASRVRGSYTF. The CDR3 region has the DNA TGTGCCAGTAGGGTCCGGGGGAGCTACACCTTC.

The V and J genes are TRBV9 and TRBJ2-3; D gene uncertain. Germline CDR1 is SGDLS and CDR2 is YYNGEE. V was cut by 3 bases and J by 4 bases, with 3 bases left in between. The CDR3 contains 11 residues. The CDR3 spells CASSDSDTQYF. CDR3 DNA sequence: TGTGCCAGCAGCGACTCAGATACGCAGTATTTT.

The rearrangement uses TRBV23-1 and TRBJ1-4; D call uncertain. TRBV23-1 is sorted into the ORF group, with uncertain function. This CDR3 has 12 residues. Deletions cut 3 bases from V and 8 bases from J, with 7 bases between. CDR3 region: CASSHTGEKLFF. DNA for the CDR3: TGCGCCAGCAGTCATACCGGGGAAAAACTGTTTTTT.

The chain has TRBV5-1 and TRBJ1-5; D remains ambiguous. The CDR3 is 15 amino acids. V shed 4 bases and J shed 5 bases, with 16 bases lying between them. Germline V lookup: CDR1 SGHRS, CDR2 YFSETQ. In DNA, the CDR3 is TGCGCCAGCAGCCTTGAAGGAAGGGAGGATCAGCCCCAGCATTTT. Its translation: CASSLEGREDQPQHF.

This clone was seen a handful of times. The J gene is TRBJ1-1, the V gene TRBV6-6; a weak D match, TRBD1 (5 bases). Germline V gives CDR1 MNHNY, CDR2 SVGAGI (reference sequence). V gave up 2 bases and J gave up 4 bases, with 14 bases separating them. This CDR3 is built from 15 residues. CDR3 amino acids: CASSYGRGWGTEAFF. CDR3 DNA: TGTGCCAGCAGTTACGGGCGGGGCTGGGGCACTGAAGCTTTCTTT.

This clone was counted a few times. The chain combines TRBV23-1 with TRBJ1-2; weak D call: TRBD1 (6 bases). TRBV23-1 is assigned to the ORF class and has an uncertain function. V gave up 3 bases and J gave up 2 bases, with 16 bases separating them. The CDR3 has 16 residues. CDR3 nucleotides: TGCGCCAGCAGTCACGGGGGGCCACCCGGGAACTATGGCTACACCTTC. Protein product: CASSHGGPPGNYGYTF.

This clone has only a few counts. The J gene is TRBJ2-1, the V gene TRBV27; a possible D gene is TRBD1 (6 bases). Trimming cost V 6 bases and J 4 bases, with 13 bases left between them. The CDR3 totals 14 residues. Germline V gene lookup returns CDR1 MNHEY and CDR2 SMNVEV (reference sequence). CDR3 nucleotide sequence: TGTGCCAGCAGCCCGGGACACCCTTACAATGAGCAGTTCTTC. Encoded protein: CASSPGHPYNEQFF.

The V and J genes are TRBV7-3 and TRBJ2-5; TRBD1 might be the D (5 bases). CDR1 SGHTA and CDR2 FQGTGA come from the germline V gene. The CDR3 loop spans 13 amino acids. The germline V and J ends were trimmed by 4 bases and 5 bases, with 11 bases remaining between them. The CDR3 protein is CASSSRGRETQYF. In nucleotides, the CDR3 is TGTGCCAGCAGCTCTAGGGGCCGTGAGACCCAGTACTTC.

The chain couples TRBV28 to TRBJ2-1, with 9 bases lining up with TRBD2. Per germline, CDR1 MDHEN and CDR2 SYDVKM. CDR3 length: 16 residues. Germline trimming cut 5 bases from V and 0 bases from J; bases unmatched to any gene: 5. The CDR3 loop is CASSHLSGGSYNEQFF. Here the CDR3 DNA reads TGTGCCAGCAGTCACCTTAGCGGGGGCTCCTACAATGAGCAGTTCTTC.

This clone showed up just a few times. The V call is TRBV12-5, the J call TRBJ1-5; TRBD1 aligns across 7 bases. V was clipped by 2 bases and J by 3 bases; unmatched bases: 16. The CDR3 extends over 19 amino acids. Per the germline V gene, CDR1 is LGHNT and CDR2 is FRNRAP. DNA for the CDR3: TGTGCTAGTGGTTTGCCTACTCATTCTGTCGGGACAGCCAATCAGCCCCAGCATTTT. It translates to CASGLPTHSVGTANQPQHF.

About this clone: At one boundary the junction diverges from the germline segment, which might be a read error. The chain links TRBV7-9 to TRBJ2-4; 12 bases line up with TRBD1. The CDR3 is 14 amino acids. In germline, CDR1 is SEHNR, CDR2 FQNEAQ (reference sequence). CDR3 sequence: CASSPGQGANIQYF. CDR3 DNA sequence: TGCGCCAGCAGCCCGGGACAGGGGGCGAACATTCAGTACTTC.

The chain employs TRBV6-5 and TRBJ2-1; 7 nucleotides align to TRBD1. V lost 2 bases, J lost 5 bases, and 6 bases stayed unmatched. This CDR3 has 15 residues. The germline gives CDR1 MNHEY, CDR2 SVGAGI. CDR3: CASSYTGVTNNEQFF. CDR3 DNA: TGTGCCAGCAGTTACACAGGGGTGACGAACAATGAGCAGTTCTTC.

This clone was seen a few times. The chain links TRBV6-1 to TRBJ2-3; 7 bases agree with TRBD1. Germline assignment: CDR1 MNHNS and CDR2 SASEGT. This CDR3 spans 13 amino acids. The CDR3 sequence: CPIDRELTYTQYF. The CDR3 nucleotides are TGTCCCATAGACAGGGAGTTAACGTATACGCAGTATTTT.

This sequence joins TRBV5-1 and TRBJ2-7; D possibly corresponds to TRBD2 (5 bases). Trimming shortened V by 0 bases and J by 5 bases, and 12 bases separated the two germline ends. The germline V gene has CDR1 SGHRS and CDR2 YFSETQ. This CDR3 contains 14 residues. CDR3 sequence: CASSLARAGHEQYF. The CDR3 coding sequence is TGCGCCAGCAGCTTGGCCCGGGCGGGTCACGAGCAGTACTTC.

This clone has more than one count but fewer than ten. Here the CDR3 DNA reads TGTGCCAGCAGCGCCTCTAGCGGGGGTCCGGTTAAGGGGGAGTTCTTC. Protein product: CASSASSGGPVKGEFF. The rearrangement links TRBV7-9 to TRBJ2-1; 10 nucleotides line up with TRBD2. There are 16 residues in the CDR3. The V gene's germline CDR1 is SEHNR and CDR2 FQNEAQ (reference sequence). V was clipped by 5 bases and J by 14 bases; unmatched bases: 18.

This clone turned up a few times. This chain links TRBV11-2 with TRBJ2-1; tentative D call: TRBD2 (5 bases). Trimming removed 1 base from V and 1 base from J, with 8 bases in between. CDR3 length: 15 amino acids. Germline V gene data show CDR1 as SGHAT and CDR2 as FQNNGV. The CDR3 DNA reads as TGTGCCAGCAGCTTAGTGAGGGCTTCCTACAATGAGCAGTTCTTC. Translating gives CASSLVRASYNEQFF. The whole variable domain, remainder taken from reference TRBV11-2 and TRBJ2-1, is EAGVAQSPRYKIIEKRQSVAFWCNPISGHATLYWYQQILGQGPKLLIQFQNNGVVDDSQLPKDRFSAERLKGVDSTLKIQPAKLEDSAVYLCASSLVRASYNEQFFGPGTRLTVL.

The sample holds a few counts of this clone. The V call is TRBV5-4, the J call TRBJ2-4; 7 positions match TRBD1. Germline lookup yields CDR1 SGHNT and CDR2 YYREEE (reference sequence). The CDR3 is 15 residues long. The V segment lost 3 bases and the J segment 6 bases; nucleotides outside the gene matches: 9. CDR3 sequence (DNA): TGTGCCAGCAGCTCTACCGGGACAGAAAGAAACATTCAGTACTTC. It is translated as CASSSTGTERNIQYF. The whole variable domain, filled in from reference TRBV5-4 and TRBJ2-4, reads ETGVTQSPTHLIKTRGQQVTLRCSSQSGHNTVSWYQQALGQGPQFIFQYYREEENGRGNFPPRFSGLQFPNYSSELNVNALELDDSALYLCASSSTGTERNIQYFGAGTRLSVL.

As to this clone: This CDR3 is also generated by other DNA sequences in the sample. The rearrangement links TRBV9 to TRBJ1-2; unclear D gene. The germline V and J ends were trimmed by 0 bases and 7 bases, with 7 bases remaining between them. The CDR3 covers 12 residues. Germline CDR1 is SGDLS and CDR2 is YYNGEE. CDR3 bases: TGTGCCAGCAGCGTAGTCGGCGGTGGCTACACCTTC. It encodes CASSVVGGGYTF.

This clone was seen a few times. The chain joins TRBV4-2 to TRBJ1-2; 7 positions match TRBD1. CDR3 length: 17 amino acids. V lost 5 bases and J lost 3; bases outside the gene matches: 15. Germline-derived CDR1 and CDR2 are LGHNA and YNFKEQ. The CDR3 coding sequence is TGTGCCAGCAGCAAGGATAGGGGTAGGGGGCAGGACTATGGCTACACCTTC. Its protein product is CASSKDRGRGQDYGYTF.

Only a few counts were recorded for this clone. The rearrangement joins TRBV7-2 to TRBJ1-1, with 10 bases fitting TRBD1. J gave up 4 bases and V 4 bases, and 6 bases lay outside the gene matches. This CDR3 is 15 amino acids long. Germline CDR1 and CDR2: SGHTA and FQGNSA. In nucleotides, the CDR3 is TGTGCCAGCAGCTCGACAGGGGGCCTGGGCACTGAAGCTTTCTTT. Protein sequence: CASSSTGGLGTEAFF.